Shown below are 2 T cell receptor beta chains from a single sample sequenced in a study of shared clonotypes between healthy human individuals. TCRdb keeps only in-frame clones here, not all; method: immunoSEQ multiplex PCR. The repertoire holds approximately 2.5 million clones, with roughly 92% as singletons. The material sequenced was naive CD4+ T cells sorted from blood. Subset indicated: CD45RA+ positively selected. All receptors come from a man aged 18 to 30 in good health.

This clone has a single count. The chain employs TRBV19 and TRBJ1-5; no reliable D call. This CDR3 has 14 residues. Germline lookup yields CDR1 LNHDA and CDR2 SQIVND (reference sequence). V was trimmed by 5 bases and J by 3 bases, leaving 11 bases between them. The CDR3 region has the DNA TGTGCCAGTAGTGGTGGTGGGTTCAATCAGCCCCAGCATTTT. It codes for CASSGGGFNQPQHF. The whole variable domain, filled in from reference TRBV19 and TRBJ1-5, reads DGGITQSPKYLFRKEGQNVTLSCEQNLNHDAMYWYRQDPGQGLRLIYYSQIVNDFQKGDIAEGYSVSREKKESFPLTVTSAQKNPTAFYLCASSGGGFNQPQHFGDGTRLSIL.

This clone was recorded once. The chain uses TRBV4-1 and TRBJ1-2, with D perhaps TRBD1 (6 bases). Deletions cut 0 bases from V and 4 bases from J, with 18 bases between. The CDR3 extends over 17 amino acids. CDR1 is MGHRA, CDR2 YSYEKL, per germline. CDR3 protein: CASSQESDPRGGYGYTF. In nucleotides, the CDR3 is TGCGCCAGCAGCCAAGAATCTGACCCCAGGGGCGGCTATGGCTACACCTTC.